One and the same sample provided the 21 T cell receptor beta chains below, sequenced in a study of spatial heterogeneity in lung cancer. Time point: sample taken at primary tumor resection. TCRdb re-called the 5' RACE reads with MiXCR, one entry per CDR3 protein. The sample contains tens of thousands of distinct CDR3 sequences, about 13% of which appear only once. The material was PBMCs, obtained at surgery. Receptors originate from a male donor with early-stage non-small cell lung cancer.

This chain uses TRBV29-1 with TRBJ1-2; perhaps TRBD1 as D (5 bases). The V gene's germline CDR1 is SQVTM and CDR2 ANQGSEA. The CDR3 has 13 amino acids. V lost 7 bases, J lost 3 bases, and 15 bases lay in between. The CDR3 DNA is TGCAGCGCCGGGGGATCGGGAGACTATGGCTACACCTTC. Protein sequence: CSAGGSGDYGYTF.

This clonotype occurred a few times. The rearrangement joins TRBV6-1 to TRBJ1-2, with 7 bases that match TRBD1. Germline V CDR1 and CDR2: MNHNS, SASEGT. The CDR3 sequence is 14 residues long. The J segment lost 8 bases and the V segment lost 2 bases, leaving 8 bases of the junction unmatched. CDR3 sequence reads: CASSEPYRGEGYTF. The CDR3 DNA sequence: TGTGCCAGCAGTGAACCCTACAGGGGCGAAGGCTACACCTTC.

This CDR3 reads CASSGAQLDQPQHF. In DNA form, the CDR3 reads TGTGCCAGCAGTGGGGCCCAGCTAGATCAGCCCCAGCATTTT. The chain carries TRBV7-9 and TRBJ1-5; tentatively, D is TRBD1 (5 bases). V was cut by 6 bases and J by 5 bases, with 14 bases left in between. Germline V gene sequence: CDR1 SEHNR, CDR2 FQNEAQ (reference sequence). The CDR3 spans 14 residues.

Only a few counts were recorded for this clonotype. This chain uses TRBV2 with TRBJ1-2; D is ambiguous. Trimming took off 5 bases at V and 4 bases at J, with 11 bases between the two ends. The CDR3 spans 13 residues. Germline CDR1 and CDR2: SNHLY and FYNNEI. The DNA for the CDR3 is TGTGCCAGCAGTATCCGGACGGTCTATGGCTACACCTTC. Its protein is CASSIRTVYGYTF.

This clonotype was seen a handful of times. This sequence joins TRBV27 and TRBJ2-2; the D gene is possibly TRBD2 (5 bases). Germline V gene sequence: CDR1 MNHEY, CDR2 SMNVEV (reference sequence). Trimming removed 0 bases from V and 2 bases from J, with 13 bases in between. The CDR3 runs 17 residues. Written as DNA, the CDR3 is TGTGCCAGCAGTTTATCGCCTCGGCGGGCTAACACCGGGGAGCTGTTTTTT. This sequence encodes CASSLSPRRANTGELFF.

V and J are TRBV24-1 and TRBJ2-4, with D tentatively TRBD2 (5 bases). V lost 9 bases, J lost 8 bases, and 13 bases lay in between. Germline V gene data show CDR1 as KGHDR and CDR2 as SFDVKD. The CDR3 consists of 12 residues. CDR3 sequence (DNA): TGTGCCACCCGACGGGAAAGGGACATTCAGTACTTC. It specifies CATRRERDIQYF.

This clonotype has a count of ten or more. The chain has TRBV12-3 or TRBV12-4 and TRBJ2-7, with D perhaps matching TRBD1 or TRBD2 (6 bases each). The V end lost 5 bases, the J end lost 3 bases, and 14 bases lay between the germline ends. CDR3 length: 14 amino acids. The chain's CDR3 is CASSGEGGYYEQYF. The CDR3 DNA follows: TGTGCCAGCAGTGGTGAGGGGGGTTACTACGAGCAGTACTTC.

The chain links TRBV7-6 to TRBJ2-7; D may correspond to TRBD1 or TRBD2 (5 bases each). V lost 4 bases and J 2 bases, leaving 18 bases between the germline ends. Germline V gives CDR1 SGHVS, CDR2 FNYEAQ. The CDR3 contains 16 residues. This chain's CDR3 is CASSSMTGRDPYEQYF. In DNA, the CDR3 is TGTGCCAGCAGCTCAATGACTGGACGGGACCCCTACGAGCAGTACTTC.

This CDR3 is CASSQVDRNTEAFF. Written as DNA, the CDR3 is TGTGCCAGCAGCCAAGTAGACCGGAACACTGAAGCTTTCTTT. The chain carries TRBV3-1 and TRBJ1-1; D call uncertain. Trimming left V 1 base short and J 1 base short, with 7 bases between. Germline CDR1 is LGHDT and CDR2 is YNNKEL (reference sequence). This CDR3 region has 14 residues.

The rearrangement joins TRBV20-1 to TRBJ2-3; D may be TRBD2 (6 bases). Trimming cost V 8 bases and J 0 bases, with 12 bases left between them. The germline V gene has CDR1 DFQATT and CDR2 SNEGSKA (reference sequence). This CDR3 region has 13 residues. This CDR3 is CSPLAHSTDTQYF. The CDR3 nucleotides read TGCAGTCCCCTAGCGCATAGCACAGATACGCAGTATTTT.

The chain employs TRBV20-1 and TRBJ1-2; TRBD1 is a possible D gene (5 bases). This CDR3 comprises 12 residues. The germline V and J ends were trimmed by 3 bases and 9 bases, with 14 bases remaining between them. Germline V gene sequence: CDR1 DFQATT, CDR2 SNEGSKA (reference sequence). CDR3 sequence reads: CSASPAGTSYTF. The DNA of the CDR3 is TGCAGTGCTAGTCCGGCCGGGACCAGCTACACCTTC.

This clonotype has just a few counts. This CDR3 is CASSKEGRESPNTIYF. The CDR3 DNA sequence: TGTGCCAGCAGCAAAGAGGGCCGAGAATCCCCAAACACCATATATTTT. The genes are TRBV21-1 and TRBJ1-3. TRBV21-1 is termed a pseudogene. This CDR3 contains 16 residues.

Only a few counts were recorded for this clonotype. The rearrangement uses TRBV11-2 and TRBJ2-1, with 9 bases matching TRBD1. V was pared by 5 bases and J by 7 bases, with 12 bases of the junction left unmatched. The CDR3 length is 16 residues. The V gene's germline CDR1 is SGHAT and CDR2 FQNNGV. CDR3 protein: CASSPDRDRVRNEQFF. Written as DNA, the CDR3 is TGTGCCAGCAGCCCGGACCGGGACAGGGTTCGGAATGAGCAGTTCTTC.

This clonotype appeared a few times. This rearrangement joins TRBV2 to TRBJ1-4; no definite D call. This CDR3 is 14 amino acids long. Germline loops: CDR1 SNHLY, CDR2 FYNNEI. With 6 bases removed from V and 2 bases from J, the gap between germline ends came to 10 bases. In DNA form, the CDR3 reads TGTGCCAGCAGCCCCGAGCAGACTAATGAAAAACTGTTTTTT. It translates to CASSPEQTNEKLFF.

This clonotype was detected only a few times. J is TRBJ2-3 and V is TRBV20-1, with 12 bases lining up with TRBD2. J gave up 2 bases and V 0 bases, and 12 bases lay outside the gene matches. Germline V gives CDR1 DFQATT, CDR2 SNEGSKA (reference sequence). The CDR3 runs 19 residues. The DNA for the CDR3 is TGCAGTGCTAGAGATTCGGCCGCCGGACTAGCGGGACCCACAGATACGCAGTATTTT. Protein: CSARDSAAGLAGPTDTQYF.

The V and J genes are TRBV6-6 and TRBJ1-2, with D tentatively TRBD1 (5 bases). V was trimmed by 0 bases and J by 5 bases, leaving 10 bases between them. There are 14 residues in the CDR3. Per the germline V gene, CDR1 is MNHNY and CDR2 is SVGAGI (reference sequence). The CDR3 coding sequence is TGTGCCAGCAGTTACTCGCCCCAGGGATATGGCTACACCTTC. Its translation: CASSYSPQGYGYTF.

The rearrangement links TRBV11-3 to TRBJ2-5; 7 bases are shared with TRBD1. V was pared by 3 bases and J by 5 bases, with 3 bases of the junction left unmatched. In germline, CDR1 is SGHNT, CDR2 YENEEA. This CDR3 has 13 amino acids. CDR3 protein: CASSFTGEETQYF. The CDR3 DNA sequence: TGTGCCAGCAGCTTCACAGGGGAGGAGACCCAGTACTTC.

At least ten counts were recorded for this clonotype. This chain connects TRBV2 to TRBJ1-5, with a weak D call TRBD1 (6 bases). V lost 7 bases to trimming and J lost 4 bases, with 20 bases between them. The CDR3 loop spans 16 amino acids. Per the germline V gene, CDR1 is SNHLY and CDR2 is FYNNEI. The DNA of the CDR3 is TGTGCCAGCAAGGGAAGATACAGGGAGGGGAATCAGCCCCAGCATTTT. Protein product: CASKGRYREGNQPQHF.

This clonotype was counted at least ten times. The chain recombines TRBV7-6 with TRBJ2-3; 8 bases are shared with TRBD2. Per the germline V gene, CDR1 is SGHVS and CDR2 is FNYEAQ. The length of the CDR3 is 17 residues. V dropped 2 bases and J dropped 5; count of bases not matched to a gene: 12. CDR3 DNA sequence: TGTGCCAGCAGCTTAAGGTTGCGGGGGGCCAGCGGAGATACGCAGTATTTT. Translating it yields CASSLRLRGASGDTQYF.

The table lists this clonotype with many counts. The CDR3 is CASSPITGRGSYEQYF. In DNA, the CDR3 is TGTGCCAGCAGTCCGATAACCGGTAGGGGGTCCTACGAGCAGTACTTC. The chain is built from TRBV28 and TRBJ2-7, with a weak D call TRBD1 (6 bases). With 5 bases removed from V and 1 base from J, the gap between germline ends came to 18 bases. Germline V gene sequence: CDR1 MDHEN, CDR2 SYDVKM. This CDR3 comprises 16 residues.

This chain joins TRBV15 and TRBJ2-5; 7 nucleotides match TRBD2. Germline CDR1 is LNHNV and CDR2 is YYDKDF (reference sequence). V lost 0 bases, J lost 4 bases, and 5 bases stayed unmatched. The CDR3 runs to 15 residues. The CDR3 DNA follows: TGTGCCACCAGCAGAGATACCCGACTAGCAGAGACCCAGTACTTC. Amino acid sequence: CATSRDTRLAETQYF.